This T cell receptor beta chain is from a study of monozygotic twins with inflammatory bowel disease. Template switching was used to attach UMIs, which incorporated a 6-nucleotide sample barcode. Nested PCRs (approximately 16 and 10 cycles, two total) were applied to TCRalpha and TCRbeta cDNA. TCRdb reworked the 5' RACE reads into one entry per CDR3 protein, no DNA. The sample's table shows under 200,000 distinct CDR3 sequences. As to this clonotype: Antigen unknown.

Total RNA isolation used whole blood (no T cell sorting was performed). Points from the study as a whole: The analysis did not separate different T cell subtypes.

The specimen sequenced was blood. This sequence was found in a human donor with ulcerative colitis or Crohn's disease, or a healthy co-twin of an affected twin (not recorded which).

This CDR3 reads CASSYNPTIGYTF. This chain links TRBV27 with TRBJ1-2. This CDR3 contains 13 residues. Germline CDR1 and CDR2: MNHEY and SMNVEV (reference sequence).